This entry is about one T cell receptor beta chain. Which antigen it targets is not known. Base qualities are not recorded, but no much larger clone differs from it by a single base. Collaborating institutions collected whole blood in K2EDTA tubes following their own protocols. For TCRbeta analysis, collaborator samples were shipped as frozen whole blood, as isolated PBMCs, or as DNA extracted from either sample type. These data are taken from a study of blood T cell repertoires in COVID-19 (dated by TCRdb to about 2020). For context, the study as a whole: The collaborator samples originated in the United States, Italy and Spain and spanned the acute and convalescent phases of COVID-19. The repertoires were made available in a free public database intended to serve as a resource for research on the immune response to SARS-CoV-2. Subjects who had been exposed to COVID-19, were actively infected with it, or had recovered from it provided the deeply sampled blood TCRbeta repertoires that made up the dataset. Nearly every sample came with metadata listing a de-identified subject ID, COVID-19 status, age in years and sex. The samples were drawn from the first 160 participants of the ongoing ImmuneRACE study and from more than 1,000 subjects provided by 6 global collaborators. The material from the prospective study consisted of cDNA or gDNA derived from T cells, B-cell-depleted T cells, or PBMCs. Where available, HLA class I and class II types were taken from metadata supplied by the sample provider and were not determined by assay-based typing. Study-wide findings and limitations: Clinical and demographic metadata were provided uncurated, with the amount varying by source and participant.

As encoded in the germline V gene, CDR1 is MNHEY while CDR2 is SVGAGI. The CDR3 goes from the cysteine to the phenylalanine over 14 residues. Only CDR3 DNA remains: 42 bases, in frame from the first base. After removal of 6 bases from V and 8 bases from J, the junction retains 11 bases not matched to a gene. The immunoSEQ Assay, a bias-controlled multiplex PCR, was used to amplify TCRbeta CDR3 regions from genomic DNA. The paper's data handling went like this. The number of nucleated cells in each sample was estimated by amplification of reference gene primers within the assay. To quantify the absolute abundance of each unique TCRbeta CDR3 rearrangement, sequence reads were collapsed and filtered. Productive Simpson clonality was computed per sample as the square root of Simpson's diversity index over productive rearrangements. This immuneACCESS table, as held by TCRdb, lists in-frame sequences with V and J called but not all clones. Of the missing ones, under half trace to an unresolved V gene in checked studies; the others have no known cause. That table supplies the V and J calls and clone size; D and trimming were determined from the DNA. For this sample there are 73,000 or so clones; more than 85% appear just once. Roughly 14% of the sample lies in the top ten.

The specimen was peripheral blood. The sequence is built from TRBV6-5 and TRBJ1-2; 8 junctional bases match TRBD1. The TCR was taken from a human donor with active COVID-19. The donor label of this sample is uncertain. In nucleotides, the sequence is TGTGCCAGCAGGGCAGACAGGGGTCTTGAGGGCTACACCTTC. Its product reads: CASRADRGLEGYTF.